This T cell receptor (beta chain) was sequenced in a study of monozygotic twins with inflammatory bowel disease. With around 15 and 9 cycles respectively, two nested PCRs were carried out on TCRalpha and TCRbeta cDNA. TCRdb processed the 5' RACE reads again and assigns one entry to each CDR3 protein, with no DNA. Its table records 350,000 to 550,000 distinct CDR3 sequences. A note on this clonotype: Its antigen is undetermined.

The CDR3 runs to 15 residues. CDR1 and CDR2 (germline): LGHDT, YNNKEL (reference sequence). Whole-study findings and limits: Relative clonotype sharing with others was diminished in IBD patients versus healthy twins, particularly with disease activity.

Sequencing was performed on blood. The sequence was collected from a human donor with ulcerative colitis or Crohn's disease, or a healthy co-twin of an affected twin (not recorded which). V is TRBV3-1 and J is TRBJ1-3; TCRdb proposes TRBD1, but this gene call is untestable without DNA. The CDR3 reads CASSRRTLSGNTIYF.